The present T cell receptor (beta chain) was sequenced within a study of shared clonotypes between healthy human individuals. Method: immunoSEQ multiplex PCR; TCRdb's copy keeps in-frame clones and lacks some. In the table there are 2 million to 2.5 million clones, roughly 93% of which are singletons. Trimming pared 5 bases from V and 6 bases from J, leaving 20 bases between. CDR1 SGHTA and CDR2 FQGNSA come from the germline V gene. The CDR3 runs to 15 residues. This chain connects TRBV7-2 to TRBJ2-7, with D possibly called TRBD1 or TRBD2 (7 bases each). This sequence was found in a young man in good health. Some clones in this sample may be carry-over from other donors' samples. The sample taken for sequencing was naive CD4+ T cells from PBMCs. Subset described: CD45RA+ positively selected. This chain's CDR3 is CASSRTGIAGVEQYF. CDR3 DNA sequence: TGTGCCAGCAGCCGGACAGGAATAGCGGGCGTCGAGCAGTACTTC. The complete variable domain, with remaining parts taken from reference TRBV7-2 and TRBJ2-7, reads GAGVSQSPSNKVTEKGKDVELRCDPISGHTALYWYRQSLGQGLEFLIYFQGNSAPDKSGLPSDRFSAERTGGSVSTLTIQRTQQEDSAVYLCASSRTGIAGVEQYFGPGTRLTVT.